The sequence of this T cell receptor (beta chain) was determined in a study of CD8 T cells in ankylosing spondylitis. TCRdb called the 5' RACE reads again in MiXCR, with one record for every CDR3 protein. The table records 300,000 to 400,000 distinct CDR3 sequences, around 10% of them present only once. Per germline, CDR1 DFQATT and CDR2 SNEGSKA (reference sequence). After removal of 6 bases from V and 3 bases from J, the junction contained 8 bases not matched to a gene. The CDR3 loop spans 15 amino acids. The sequence was obtained from a female donor with ankylosing spondylitis or in good health (not recorded which). The chain is built from TRBV20-1 and TRBJ2-3, with 11 positions matching TRBD2. Sequencing input: blood, either unsorted or a sorted T cell fraction (not recorded which). The CDR3 sequence is CSATSSGRRTDTQYF. DNA for the CDR3: TGCAGTGCCACCTCTAGCGGGAGGAGGACAGATACGCAGTATTTT.